This T cell receptor (beta chain) was observed in a study of T cell responses to AZD1222 COVID-19 vaccine. The data were produced by immunoSEQ multiplex PCR, yet TCRdb's version contains in-frame clones alone and is incomplete. This table holds 95,000 to 110,000 clones, 70% to 90% found once. The study's findings and limits: Spike-specific TCR breadth rose after two AZD1222 doses, and depth rose as well. Repertoire collection took place solely once the T cell response had peaked. The number of AZD1222 recipients seropositive at baseline was only five to seven. Nearly half of the spike-specific TCRs reportedly recognize variant regions that carry no mutations.

The V gene's germline CDR1 is MDHEN and CDR2 SYDVKM. The CDR3 has 15 residues. Trimming shortened V by 2 bases and J by 2 bases, and 10 bases separated the two germline ends. Concerning this clone: Its antigen is as yet unknown.

The rearrangement joins TRBV28 to TRBJ2-1; D is perhaps TRBD2 (7 bases). The receptor comes from an adult who received the AZD1222 COVID-19 vaccine. Sequenced material: peripheral blood, taken 28 days after the second AZD1222 dose. The CDR3 sequence is CASSLGGGAYNEQFF. The CDR3 DNA reads as TGTGCCAGCAGTTTAGGAGGGGGGGCCTACAATGAGCAGTTCTTC.